A selection of T cell receptor beta chains follows, all from one sample in a study of identical twins. Each CDR3 protein gets one entry after TCRdb re-called the 5' RACE reads with MiXCR. The table shows roughly 700,000 distinct CDR3 sequences, with roughly 8% occurring only once. This sample was shared with a second study, whose subject was yellow fever vaccine responses in identical twins.

Sequenced input: PBMCs. Receptors were obtained from a woman aged 18-35 years in good health. The CDR3 runs from the conserved cysteine through the conserved F or W. The D gene is left open where the match is weak. The size field is filled for only some rows; it gives once, few, many or a size class.

v_call: TRBV12-3/TRBV12-4
j_call: TRBJ2-1
cdr3_length: 14
clone_size: many
d_call: TRBD2
cdr3_aa: CASSPTSVANEQFF
cdr3_nt: TGTGCCAGCAGTCCGACTAGCGTCGCCAATGAGCAGTTCTTC

v_call: TRBV7-3
j_call: TRBJ2-1
cdr3_length: 13
clone_size: -
d_call: -
cdr3_aa: CASSAGRYNEQFF
cdr3_nt: TGTGCCAGCAGCGCCGGTCGGTACAATGAGCAGTTCTTC

v_call: TRBV10-3
j_call: TRBJ1-1
cdr3_length: 15
clone_size: many
d_call: -
cdr3_aa: CAISEPVGTDTEAFF
cdr3_nt: TGTGCCATCAGTGAGCCGGTCGGGACCGACACTGAAGCTTTCTTT

v_call: TRBV29-1
j_call: TRBJ2-1
cdr3_length: 9
clone_size: many
d_call: TRBD1
cdr3_aa: CSVDRGSLF
cdr3_nt: TGCAGCGTCGACAGGGGCTCTCTCTTC

v_call: TRBV20-1
j_call: TRBJ2-7
cdr3_length: 16
clone_size: few
d_call: TRBD2
cdr3_aa: CSARPGSASGRNEQYF
cdr3_nt: TGCAGTGCTAGACCCGGGTCCGCTAGCGGGAGAAACGAGCAGTACTTC

v_call: TRBV4-2
j_call: TRBJ2-7
cdr3_length: 13
clone_size: -
d_call: -
cdr3_aa: CASSGRTTYEQYF
cdr3_nt: TGTGCCAGCAGCGGGAGGACGACCTACGAGCAGTACTTC

v_call: TRBV6-4
j_call: TRBJ2-1
cdr3_length: 15
clone_size: many
d_call: TRBD2
cdr3_aa: CASSDSAGGSNEQFF
cdr3_nt: TGTGCCAGCAGTGACTCAGCGGGAGGGTCCAATGAGCAGTTCTTC

v_call: TRBV2
j_call: TRBJ2-6
cdr3_length: 17
clone_size: -
d_call: TRBD2
cdr3_aa: CASSRVAGGEGANVLTF
cdr3_nt: TGTGCCAGCAGTCGAGTAGCGGGGGGTGAGGGGGCCAACGTCCTGACTTTC

v_call: TRBV28
j_call: TRBJ2-3
cdr3_length: 12
clone_size: few
d_call: -
cdr3_aa: CASKRGADTQYF
cdr3_nt: TGTGCCAGCAAACGGGGAGCAGATACGCAGTATTTT

v_call: TRBV30
j_call: TRBJ2-4
cdr3_length: 12
clone_size: -
d_call: TRBD2
cdr3_aa: CAWSVRGGIQYF
cdr3_nt: TGTGCCTGGAGTGTACGGGGGGGCATTCAGTACTTC

v_call: TRBV6-2/TRBV6-3
j_call: TRBJ2-2
cdr3_length: 13
clone_size: few
d_call: -
cdr3_aa: CASSHGATGELFF
cdr3_nt: TGTGCCAGCAGTCACGGGGCCACCGGGGAGCTGTTTTTT

v_call: TRBV28
j_call: TRBJ2-5
cdr3_length: 19
clone_size: few
d_call: TRBD2
cdr3_aa: CASRTWTKWGTSGQETQYF
cdr3_nt: TGTGCCAGCAGGACCTGGACCAAGTGGGGGACTAGCGGACAAGAGACCCAGTACTTC

v_call: TRBV28
j_call: TRBJ2-7
cdr3_length: 15
clone_size: -
d_call: TRBD1
cdr3_aa: CASSSPQGVVHEQYF
cdr3_nt: TGTGCCAGCAGTTCCCCCCAGGGGGTAGTCCACGAGCAGTACTTC

v_call: TRBV12-3/TRBV12-4
j_call: TRBJ2-1
cdr3_length: 13
clone_size: many
d_call: TRBD2
cdr3_aa: CASSLGTSGKQFF
cdr3_nt: TGTGCCAGCAGTTTGGGGACTAGCGGGAAGCAGTTCTTC

v_call: TRBV11-2
j_call: TRBJ2-2
cdr3_length: 15
clone_size: few
d_call: TRBD1
cdr3_aa: CASSLYEGATGELFF
cdr3_nt: TGTGCCAGCAGCTTATACGAGGGGGCCACCGGGGAGCTGTTTTTT

v_call: TRBV20-1
j_call: TRBJ2-2
cdr3_length: 14
clone_size: -
d_call: TRBD2
cdr3_aa: CSARLTSGTGELFF
cdr3_nt: TGCAGTGCTAGGTTGACTAGCGGCACCGGGGAGCTGTTTTTT

v_call: TRBV6-4
j_call: TRBJ2-1
cdr3_length: 15
clone_size: many
d_call: TRBD2
cdr3_aa: CASSAGTSAGNEQFF
cdr3_nt: TGTGCCAGCAGTGCCGGGACTAGCGCGGGCAATGAGCAGTTCTTC

v_call: TRBV27
j_call: TRBJ2-5
cdr3_length: 17
clone_size: few
d_call: TRBD2
cdr3_aa: CASSFSGLAGGLETQYF
cdr3_nt: TGTGCCAGCAGTTTCTCCGGACTAGCGGGAGGGCTCGAGACCCAGTACTTC

v_call: TRBV12-3/TRBV12-4
j_call: TRBJ2-5
cdr3_length: 13
clone_size: many
d_call: -
cdr3_aa: CASSLRGQETQYF
cdr3_nt: TGTGCCAGCAGTTTACGGGGGCAAGAGACCCAGTACTTC

v_call: TRBV29-1
j_call: TRBJ1-2
cdr3_length: 13
clone_size: many
d_call: -
cdr3_aa: CSVGDSNVHGYTF
cdr3_nt: TGCAGCGTTGGAGACTCAAATGTACATGGCTACACCTTC

v_call: TRBV4-3
j_call: TRBJ2-7
cdr3_length: 14
clone_size: -
d_call: -
cdr3_aa: CASSQELVRREQYF
cdr3_nt: TGCGCCAGCAGCCAAGAGTTGGTCCGTCGCGAGCAGTACTTC

v_call: TRBV6-2/TRBV6-3
j_call: TRBJ2-7
cdr3_length: 12
clone_size: many
d_call: -
cdr3_aa: CASSPNLYEQYF
cdr3_nt: TGTGCCAGCAGTCCGAACCTCTACGAGCAGTACTTC

v_call: TRBV9
j_call: TRBJ2-7
cdr3_length: 16
clone_size: -
d_call: TRBD1
cdr3_aa: CASSVVRQGELYEQYF
cdr3_nt: TGTGCCAGCAGCGTAGTCAGACAGGGGGAGCTTTACGAGCAGTACTTC

v_call: TRBV3-1
j_call: TRBJ2-2
cdr3_length: 15
clone_size: many
d_call: TRBD2
cdr3_aa: CASSPRLAVAGELFF
cdr3_nt: TGTGCCAGCAGCCCTCGACTAGCGGTCGCCGGGGAGCTGTTTTTT

v_call: TRBV29-1
j_call: TRBJ2-3
cdr3_length: 13
clone_size: -
d_call: -
cdr3_aa: CSVDQDNTDTQYF
cdr3_nt: TGCAGCGTTGACCAGGACAACACAGATACGCAGTATTTT

v_call: TRBV18
j_call: TRBJ2-1
cdr3_length: 13
clone_size: -
d_call: TRBD2
cdr3_aa: CASSPAGGLEQFF
cdr3_nt: TGTGCCAGCTCACCAGCGGGGGGCCTTGAGCAGTTCTTC

v_call: TRBV10-3
j_call: TRBJ2-2
cdr3_length: 11
clone_size: few
d_call: -
cdr3_aa: CAISTTGELFF
cdr3_nt: TGTGCCATATCCACCACCGGGGAGCTGTTTTTT

v_call: TRBV15
j_call: TRBJ2-7
cdr3_length: 15
clone_size: -
d_call: TRBD1
cdr3_aa: CATSRDRDRSYEQYF
cdr3_nt: TGTGCCACCAGCAGAGACCGGGACAGGTCCTACGAGCAGTACTTC

v_call: TRBV5-1
j_call: TRBJ2-3
cdr3_length: 15
clone_size: many
d_call: -
cdr3_aa: CASSSEGQDPDTQYF
cdr3_nt: TGCGCCAGCAGCTCGGAGGGGCAAGACCCAGATACGCAGTATTTT

v_call: TRBV5-1
j_call: TRBJ2-1
cdr3_length: 16
clone_size: many
d_call: TRBD2
cdr3_aa: CASSSGLAGGPGEQFF
cdr3_nt: TGCGCCAGCAGCTCGGGACTAGCGGGGGGGCCCGGTGAGCAGTTCTTC

v_call: TRBV5-1
j_call: TRBJ2-5
cdr3_length: 15
clone_size: many
d_call: TRBD2
cdr3_aa: CASRRSSGGQETQYF
cdr3_nt: TGCGCCAGCCGTCGGTCTAGCGGGGGGCAAGAGACCCAGTACTTC